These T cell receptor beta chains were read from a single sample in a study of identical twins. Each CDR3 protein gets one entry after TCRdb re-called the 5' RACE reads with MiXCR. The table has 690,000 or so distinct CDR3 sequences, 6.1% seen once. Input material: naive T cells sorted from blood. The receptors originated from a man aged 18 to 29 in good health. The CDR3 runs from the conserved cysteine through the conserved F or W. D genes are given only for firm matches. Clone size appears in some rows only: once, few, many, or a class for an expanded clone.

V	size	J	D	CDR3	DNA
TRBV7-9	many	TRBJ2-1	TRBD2	CASSGEIIAGHNEQFF	TGTGCCAGCAGCGGGGAGATAATAGCGGGACACAATGAGCAGTTCTTC
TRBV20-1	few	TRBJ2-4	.	CSARDVGWRVQYF	TGCAGTGCTAGAGATGTGGGGTGGCGAGTCCAGTACTTC
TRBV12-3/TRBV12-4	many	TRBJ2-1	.	CARRDTEFF	TGTGCCAGGAGGGATACAGAGTTCTTC
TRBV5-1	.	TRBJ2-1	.	CASSFSWLGDSEQFF	TGCGCCAGCAGCTTCTCTTGGCTAGGGGATTCTGAGCAGTTCTTC
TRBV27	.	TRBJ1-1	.	CASSLYPGPEAFF	TGTGCCAGCAGTTTATATCCAGGGCCCGAAGCTTTCTTT
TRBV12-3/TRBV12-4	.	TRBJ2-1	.	CASSLSAGGSNEQFF	TGTGCCAGCAGTTTGTCGGCCGGAGGTAGTAATGAGCAGTTCTTC
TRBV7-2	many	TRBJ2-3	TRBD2	CASSPSGSGADTQYF	TGTGCCAGCAGCCCTAGCGGGAGTGGGGCAGATACGCAGTATTTT
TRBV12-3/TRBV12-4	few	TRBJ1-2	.	CASTAWDLAVNYGYTF	TGTGCCAGCACCGCATGGGACCTGGCCGTAAACTATGGCTACACCTTC
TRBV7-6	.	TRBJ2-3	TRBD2	CASSPAGASTDTQYF	TGTGCCAGCAGCCCAGCGGGAGCCTCCACAGATACGCAGTATTTT
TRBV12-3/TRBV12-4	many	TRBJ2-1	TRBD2	CASRLAGPVLDNEQFF	TGTGCCAGCAGGTTAGCGGGACCCGTCTTAGACAATGAGCAGTTCTTC
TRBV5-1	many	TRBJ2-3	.	CASGITDTQYF	TGCGCCAGCGGGATCACAGATACGCAGTATTTT
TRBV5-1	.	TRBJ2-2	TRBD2	CASSPMTSGSTGELFF	TGCGCCAGCAGCCCCATGACTAGCGGGAGCACCGGGGAGCTGTTTTTT